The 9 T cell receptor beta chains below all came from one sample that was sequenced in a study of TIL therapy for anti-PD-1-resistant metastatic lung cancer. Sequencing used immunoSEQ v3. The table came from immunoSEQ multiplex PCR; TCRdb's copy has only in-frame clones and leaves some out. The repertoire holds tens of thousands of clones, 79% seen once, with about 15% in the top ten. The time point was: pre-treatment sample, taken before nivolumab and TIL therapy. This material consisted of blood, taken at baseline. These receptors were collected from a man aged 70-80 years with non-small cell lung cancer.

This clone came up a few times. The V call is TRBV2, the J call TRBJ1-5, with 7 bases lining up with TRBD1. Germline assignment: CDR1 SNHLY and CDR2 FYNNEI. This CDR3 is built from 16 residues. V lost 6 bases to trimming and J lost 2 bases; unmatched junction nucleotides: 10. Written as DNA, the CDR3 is TGTGCCAGCAGCGGCTCCGGACAGGCGGGCAATCAGCCCCAGCATTTT. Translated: CASSGSGQAGNQPQHF.

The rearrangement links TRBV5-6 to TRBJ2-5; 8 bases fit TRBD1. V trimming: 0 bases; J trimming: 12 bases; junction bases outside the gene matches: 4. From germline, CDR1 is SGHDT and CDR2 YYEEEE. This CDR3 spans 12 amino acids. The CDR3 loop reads CASSLGTGGEYF. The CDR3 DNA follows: TGTGCCAGCAGCTTGGGCACAGGGGGTGAGTACTTC.

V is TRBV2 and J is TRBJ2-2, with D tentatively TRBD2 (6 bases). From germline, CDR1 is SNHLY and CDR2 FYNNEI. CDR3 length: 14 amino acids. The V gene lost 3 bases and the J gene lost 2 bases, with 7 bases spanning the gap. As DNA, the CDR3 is TGTGCCAGCAGTGAGACTAGAAACACCGGGGAGCTGTTTTTT. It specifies CASSETRNTGELFF.

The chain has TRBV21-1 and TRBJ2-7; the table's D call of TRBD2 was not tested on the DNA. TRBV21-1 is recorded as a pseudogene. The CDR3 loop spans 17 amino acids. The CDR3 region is CASSKALLREFSYEQYF. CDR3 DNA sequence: TGTGCCAGCAGCAAAGCGCTTTTGCGGGAGTTCTCCTACGAGCAGTACTTC.

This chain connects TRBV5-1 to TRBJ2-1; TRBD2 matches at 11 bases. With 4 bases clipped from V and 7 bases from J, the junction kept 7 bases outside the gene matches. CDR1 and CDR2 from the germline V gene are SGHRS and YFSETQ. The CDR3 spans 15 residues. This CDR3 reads CASSQTSGSVNEQFF. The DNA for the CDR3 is TGCGCCAGCAGCCAAACTAGCGGGAGCGTGAATGAGCAGTTCTTC.

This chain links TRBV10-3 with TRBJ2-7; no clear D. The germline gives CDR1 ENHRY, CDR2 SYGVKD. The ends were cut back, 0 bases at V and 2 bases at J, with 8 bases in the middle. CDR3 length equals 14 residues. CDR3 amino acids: CAISESRSTYEQYF. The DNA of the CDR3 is TGTGCCATCAGTGAGTCAAGGAGTACCTACGAGCAGTACTTC.

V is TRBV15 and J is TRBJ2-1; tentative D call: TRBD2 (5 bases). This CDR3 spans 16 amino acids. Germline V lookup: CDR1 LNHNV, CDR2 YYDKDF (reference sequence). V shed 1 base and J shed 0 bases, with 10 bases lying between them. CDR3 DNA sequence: TGTGCCACCAGCAGAGTTCGAGGGAGCTCCTACAATGAGCAGTTCTTC. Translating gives CATSRVRGSSYNEQFF.

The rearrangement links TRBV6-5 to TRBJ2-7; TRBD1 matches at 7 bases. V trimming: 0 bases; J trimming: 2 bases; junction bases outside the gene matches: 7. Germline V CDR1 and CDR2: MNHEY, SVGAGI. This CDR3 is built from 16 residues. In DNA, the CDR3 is TGTGCCAGCAGTTACTCGTCCTGGCAGGGGGCCTACGAGCAGTACTTC. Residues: CASSYSSWQGAYEQYF.

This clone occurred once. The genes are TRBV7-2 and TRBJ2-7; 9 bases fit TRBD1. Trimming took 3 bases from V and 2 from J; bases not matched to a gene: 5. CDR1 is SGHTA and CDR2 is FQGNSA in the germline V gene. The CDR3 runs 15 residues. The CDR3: CASSLSGTGTYEQYF. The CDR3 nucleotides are TGTGCCAGCAGCTTGTCCGGGACAGGGACCTACGAGCAGTACTTC.